The sequence of this TCR beta chain was determined in a study of T-cell reconstitution after alpha-beta-depleted transplantation in children. During its preparation, the TCRbeta library received unique molecular identifiers. TCRdb re-derived calls from the PCR reads in MiXCR, one entry per CDR3 protein. The table has approximately 110,000 distinct CDR3 sequences, under 30% seen once. Trimming cost V 5 bases and J 5 bases, with 16 bases left between them. The CDR3 sequence is 14 residues long. Germline values: CDR1 MDHEN, CDR2 SYDVKM. This clonotype was picked up many times. Its antigen is undetermined. Broader study findings: Certain patients had high TCRbeta diversity at day 60, and it came from recipient T cells and thymic progenitors that survived.

V gene TRBV28 combines with J gene TRBJ2-7; tentatively, D is TRBD1 (7 bases). The input for sequencing was PBMCs, mostly from graft donor cells, taken 180 days after TCRalphabeta/CD19-depleted stem cell transplant. The origin of this receptor is a male patient aged 2-9 years who had a stem cell transplant for chronic granulomatous disease, so the T cells may come from the graft donor. CDR3 amino acids: CASSPGGYIHEQYF. The CDR3 coding sequence is TGTGCCAGCAGTCCAGGGGGGTACATCCACGAGCAGTACTTC.